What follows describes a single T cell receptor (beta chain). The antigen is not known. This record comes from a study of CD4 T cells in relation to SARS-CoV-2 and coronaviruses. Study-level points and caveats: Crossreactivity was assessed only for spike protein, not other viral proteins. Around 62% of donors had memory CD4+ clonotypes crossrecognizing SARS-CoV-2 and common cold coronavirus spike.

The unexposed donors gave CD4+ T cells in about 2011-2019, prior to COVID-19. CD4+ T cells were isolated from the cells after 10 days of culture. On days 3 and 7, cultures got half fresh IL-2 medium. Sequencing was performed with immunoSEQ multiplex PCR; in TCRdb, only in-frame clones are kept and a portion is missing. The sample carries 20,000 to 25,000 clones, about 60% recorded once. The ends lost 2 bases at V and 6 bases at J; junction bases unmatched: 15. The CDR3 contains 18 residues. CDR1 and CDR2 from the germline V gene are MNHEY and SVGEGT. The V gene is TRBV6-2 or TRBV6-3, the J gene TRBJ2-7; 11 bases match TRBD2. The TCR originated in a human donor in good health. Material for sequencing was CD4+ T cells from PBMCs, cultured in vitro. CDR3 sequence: CASSYQAGRLAGFSEQYF. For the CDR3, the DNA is TGTGCCAGCAGTTACCAGGCGGGGCGACTAGCGGGGTTTTCCGAGCAGTACTTC.